Listed here are 12 T cell receptor beta chains from one sample, sequenced in a study of cytomegalovirus exposure and HLA in healthy donors. PCR amplification relied on 60 Vbeta primers (plus 13 Jbeta primers). Data came from immunoSEQ multiplex PCR; TCRdb stores just in-frame clones and leaves some out. The repertoire holds about 150,000 clones, with over 80% as singletons. Sequencing was carried out using PBMCs. The receptor source for this set is a woman aged 18-29 years in good health and CMV-seronegative.

CDR3 sequence: CASGRAPTHSNYGYTF. CDR3 in DNA: TGTGCCAGCGGGAGGGCACCTACTCATAGCAACTATGGCTACACCTTC. The chain has TRBV9 and TRBJ1-2; D not resolved. Deletions cut 7 bases from V and 2 bases from J, with 21 bases between. The CDR3 is 16 amino acids. The germline gives CDR1 SGDLS, CDR2 YYNGEE.

The CDR3 coding sequence is TGCGCCAGCAGCCAAGTCGAGGTCGGTCAAGGCTACGGGGCAGATACGCAGTATTTT. The encoded protein is CASSQVEVGQGYGADTQYF. The chain combines TRBV4-1 with TRBJ2-3; possibly TRBD2 for D (5 bases). The V gene's germline CDR1 is MGHRA and CDR2 YSYEKL. This CDR3 has 19 residues. Trimming shortened V by 1 base and J by 4 bases, and 24 bases separated the two germline ends.

The V call is TRBV30, the J call TRBJ2-3; 7 nucleotides align to TRBD1. The CDR3 is 13 residues long. From germline, CDR1 is GTSNPN and CDR2 SVGIG (reference sequence). V lost 2 bases and J lost 4; bases outside the gene matches: 3. CDR3 bases: TGTGCCTGGAGTTCGACAGGGCCAGATACGCAGTATTTT. This codes for CAWSSTGPDTQYF. Filled out from reference TRBV30 and TRBJ2-3, the complete variable domain reads SQTIHQWPATLVQPVGSPLSLECTVEGTSNPNLYWYRQAAGRGLQLLFYSVGIGQISSEVPQNLSASRPQDRQFILSSKKLLLSDSGFYLCAWSSTGPDTQYFGPGTRLTVL.

The rearrangement uses TRBV28 and TRBJ1-2; 7 bases align to TRBD1. Germline CDR1 MDHEN, CDR2 SYDVKM. V was pared by 6 bases and J by 7 bases, with 11 bases of the junction left unmatched. This CDR3 has 14 amino acids. CDR3 in amino acids: CASSRIDRVRGYTF. Here the CDR3 DNA reads TGTGCCAGCAGCCGGATTGACAGGGTCCGTGGCTACACCTTC.

CDR3 DNA sequence: TGTGCCAGCAGCGTTACAGGAGACAACACTGAAGCTTTCTTT. Amino acids: CASSVTGDNTEAFF. The chain uses TRBV5-6 and TRBJ1-1; D possibly corresponds to TRBD1 (5 bases). V lost 4 bases to trimming and J lost 2 bases, with 12 bases between them. The CDR3 contains 14 residues. Germline CDR1 SGHDT, CDR2 YYEEEE.

The chain's CDR3 is CATSRTQGRNTEAFF. Here the CDR3 DNA reads TGTGCCACCAGCAGAACCCAGGGCCGAAACACTGAAGCTTTCTTT. This rearrangement joins TRBV15 to TRBJ1-1; weak D call: TRBD1 (5 bases). Germline loops: CDR1 LNHNV, CDR2 YYDKDF (reference sequence). CDR3 length equals 15 residues. The germline V and J ends were trimmed by 2 bases and 2 bases, with 12 bases remaining between them.

The V call is TRBV5-4, the J call TRBJ1-2, with no clear D. Germline V CDR1 and CDR2: SGHNT, YYREEE (reference sequence). The CDR3 is 13 amino acids. Trimming removed 0 bases at V and 1 base at J, with 4 bases between. The CDR3 region has the DNA TGTGCCAGCAGCTTGGATAATAACTATGGCTACACCTTC. This translates into CASSLDNNYGYTF.

The chain links TRBV10-3 to TRBJ1-5; 8 bases are shared with TRBD1. V lost 10 bases to trimming and J lost 1 base; unmatched junction nucleotides: 3. CDR3 length equals 13 residues. The germline CDR1 and CDR2 sequences are ENHRY and SYGVKD. CDR3 protein: CATQGASNQPQHF. The CDR3 DNA reads as TGTGCCACCCAGGGGGCAAGCAATCAGCCCCAGCATTTT.

V is TRBV10-1 and J is TRBJ2-5; tentatively, D is TRBD1 (5 bases). V was pared by 6 bases and J by 1 base, with 9 bases between. The CDR3 extends over 13 amino acids. Germline loops: CDR1 WNHNN, CDR2 SYGVQD (reference sequence). CDR3 loop: CASSPGRQETQYF. Written as DNA, the CDR3 is TGCGCCAGCAGCCCAGGGCGCCAAGAGACCCAGTACTTC.

This clone appeared once. The chain is built from TRBV7-9 and TRBJ1-1; D is ambiguous. With 5 bases removed from V and 11 bases from J, the gap between germline ends came to 9 bases. The CDR3 is 10 amino acids. Per germline, CDR1 SEHNR and CDR2 FQNEAQ (reference sequence). CDR3 nucleotides: TGTGCCAGCAGCCTCCGAGGGGCTTTCTTT. Its translation: CASSLRGAFF.

The rearrangement uses TRBV19 and TRBJ2-7; 8 bases agree with TRBD1. Germline trimming cut 4 bases from V and 2 bases from J; bases unmatched to any gene: 10. The CDR3 has 16 residues. From germline, CDR1 is LNHDA and CDR2 SQIVND (reference sequence). The CDR3, as DNA: TGTGCCAGTAGTAAGGGGGGACAGGCAAAAGCCTACGAGCAGTACTTC. The encoded protein is CASSKGGQAKAYEQYF. Using reference TRBV19 and TRBJ2-7 for the parts outside the CDR3, the full variable domain is DGGITQSPKYLFRKEGQNVTLSCEQNLNHDAMYWYRQDPGQGLRLIYYSQIVNDFQKGDIAEGYSVSREKKESFPLTVTSAQKNPTAFYLCASSKGGQAKAYEQYFGPGTRLTVT.

The chain carries TRBV6-5 and TRBJ2-1; no clear D. The CDR3 runs to 14 residues. The V gene lost 2 bases and the J gene lost 4 bases, with 9 bases spanning the gap. Per germline, CDR1 MNHEY and CDR2 SVGAGI. The CDR3 sequence: CASSYSGPYNEQFF. The CDR3 DNA sequence: TGTGCCAGCAGTTACAGTGGCCCGTACAATGAGCAGTTCTTC.